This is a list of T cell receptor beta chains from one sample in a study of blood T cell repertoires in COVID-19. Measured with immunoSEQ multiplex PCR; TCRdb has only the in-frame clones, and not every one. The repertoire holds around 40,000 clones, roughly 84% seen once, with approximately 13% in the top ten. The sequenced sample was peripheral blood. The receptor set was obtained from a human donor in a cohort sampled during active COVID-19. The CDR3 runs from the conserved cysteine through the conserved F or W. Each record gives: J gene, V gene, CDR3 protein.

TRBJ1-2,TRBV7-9,CASSLVQTGRLYGYTF
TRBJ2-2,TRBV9,CASSVAGTGGRGELFF
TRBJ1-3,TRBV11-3,CASSSGHFTDRNTIYF
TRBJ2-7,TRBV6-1,CASSDGQRVGGVQYF
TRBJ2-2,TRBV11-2,CASSLGGQGVRTGELFF
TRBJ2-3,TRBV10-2,CASSEVVLGQAQYF
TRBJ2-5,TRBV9,CASSFQYQETQYF
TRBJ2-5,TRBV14,CASSQGWTSGQETQYF
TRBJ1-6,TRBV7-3,CASSLGIQNSPLHF
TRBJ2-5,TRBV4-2,CASSQVGLAGQETQYF
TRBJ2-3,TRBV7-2,CASSLRGDGDTQYF
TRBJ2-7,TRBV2,CASSESAGGSYEQYF
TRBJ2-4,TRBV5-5,CASSLQGIAKNIQYF
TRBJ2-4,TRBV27,CASRIPTGGAYIQYF
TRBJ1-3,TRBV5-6,CASLMFDRAGNTIYF
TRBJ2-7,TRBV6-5,CASSPRTGSDEQYF
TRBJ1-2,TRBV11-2,CASSLTHTGKYGYTF
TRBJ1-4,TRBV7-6,CASSSGQLSTNEKLFF
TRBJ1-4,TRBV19,CASRTDRGTNEKLFF
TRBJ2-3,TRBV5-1,CASSLNNRRRSTDTQYF
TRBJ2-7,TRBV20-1,CSASYSGGRLYEQYF
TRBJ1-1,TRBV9,CASSVSGSGTEAFF
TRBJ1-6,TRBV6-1,CASSDQGHNSPLHF
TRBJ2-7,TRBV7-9,CASSLAFSYEQYF
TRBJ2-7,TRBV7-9,CASSSSREQYF
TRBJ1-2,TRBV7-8,CASSLGRATYGYTF
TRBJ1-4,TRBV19,CASSFGRVSEKLFF